This TCR beta chain was identified during a study of cytomegalovirus exposure and HLA in healthy donors. Findings of the study overall: Information on immune exposure was restricted to one variable (CMV serostatus).

Comments on this clone: The antigen is unknown.

Per germline, CDR1 LGHNA and CDR2 YSLEER. This CDR3 is 15 amino acids long. V lost 1 base and J lost 9; bases outside the gene matches: 6. The study ran its PCR with 60 Vbeta and 13 Jbeta primers. Sequenced by immunoSEQ multiplex PCR; TCRdb stores in-frame clones only, minus some. In the table there are roughly 130,000 clones, approximately 85% of which are singletons. This clonotype was sampled from a boy between 10 and 17 years old in good health and CMV-seronegative. Specimen: PBMCs. This chain joins TRBV4-3 and TRBJ2-1; 10 bases agree with TRBD2. The CDR3 is CASSQGSGGACEQFF. The CDR3 nucleotides are TGCGCCAGCAGCCAAGGCAGCGGGGGGGCTTGTGAGCAGTTCTTC.